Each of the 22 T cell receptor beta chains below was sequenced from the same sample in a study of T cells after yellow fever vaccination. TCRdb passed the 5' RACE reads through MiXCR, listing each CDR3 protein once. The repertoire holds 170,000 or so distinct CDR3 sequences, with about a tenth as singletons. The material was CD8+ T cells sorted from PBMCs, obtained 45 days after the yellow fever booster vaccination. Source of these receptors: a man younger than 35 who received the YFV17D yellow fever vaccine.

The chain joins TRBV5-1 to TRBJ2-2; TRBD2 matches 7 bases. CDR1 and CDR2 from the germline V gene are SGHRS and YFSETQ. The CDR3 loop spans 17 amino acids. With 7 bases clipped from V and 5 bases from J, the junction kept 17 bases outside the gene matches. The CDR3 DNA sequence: TGCGCCAGCTCCTCCGTGCATGTCCAGGGAGGGACCGGGGAGCTGTTTTTT. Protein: CASSSVHVQGGTGELFF.

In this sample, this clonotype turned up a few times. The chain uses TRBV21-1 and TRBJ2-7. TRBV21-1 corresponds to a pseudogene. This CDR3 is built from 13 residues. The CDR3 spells CASSKALENEQYV. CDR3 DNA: TGTGCCAGCAGCAAAGCGCTCGAGAACGAGCAGTACGTC.

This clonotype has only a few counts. CDR3 DNA: TGTGCCACCAGCATCAGAGTCGGGGGCCCCTACGAGCAGTACTTC. Amino acid sequence: CATSIRVGGPYEQYF. V is TRBV15 and J is TRBJ2-7, with D possibly being TRBD1 or TRBD2 (6 bases each). Germline CDR1 and CDR2: LNHNV and YYDKDF (reference sequence). Trimming removed 4 bases from V and 2 bases from J, with 15 bases in between. The CDR3 is 15 amino acids. Together with reference TRBV15 and TRBJ2-7, the CDR3 gives the full variable domain: DAMVIQNPRYQVTQFGKPVTLSCSQTLNHNVMYWYQQKSSQAPKLLFHYYDKDFNNEADTPDNFQSRRPNTSFCFLDIRSPGLGDTAMYLCATSIRVGGPYEQYFGPGTRLTVT.

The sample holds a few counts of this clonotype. CDR3 sequence: CASSQETAGLANVLTF. DNA of the CDR3: TGCGCCAGCAGCCAAGAAACGGCGGGTCTGGCCAACGTCCTGACTTTC. The chain recombines TRBV4-3 with TRBJ2-6; a weak D match, TRBD2 (5 bases). The germline V and J ends were trimmed by 0 bases and 6 bases, with 12 bases remaining between them. The CDR3 spans 16 residues. Germline V gene data show CDR1 as LGHNA and CDR2 as YSLEER.

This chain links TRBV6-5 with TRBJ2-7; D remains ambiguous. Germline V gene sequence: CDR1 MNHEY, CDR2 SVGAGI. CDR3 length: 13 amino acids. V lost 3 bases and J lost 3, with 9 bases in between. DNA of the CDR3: TGTGCCAGCAGTTATGGACCAGGCTACGAGCAGTACGTC. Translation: CASSYGPGYEQYV.

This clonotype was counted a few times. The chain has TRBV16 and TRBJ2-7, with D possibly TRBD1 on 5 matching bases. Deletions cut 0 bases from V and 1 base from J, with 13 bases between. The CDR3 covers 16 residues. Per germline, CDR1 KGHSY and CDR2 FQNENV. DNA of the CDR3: TGTGCCAGCAGCCAATCGGTCCAGGGCTCGTCCTACGAGCAGTACGTC. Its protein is CASSQSVQGSSYEQYV.

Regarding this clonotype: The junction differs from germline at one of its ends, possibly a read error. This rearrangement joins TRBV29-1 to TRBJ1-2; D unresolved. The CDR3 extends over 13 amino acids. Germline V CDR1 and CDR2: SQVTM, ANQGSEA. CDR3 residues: CSVQDGASPGYTF. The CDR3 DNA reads TGCAGCGTTCAAGACGGCGCGTCTCCTGGCTACACCTTC.

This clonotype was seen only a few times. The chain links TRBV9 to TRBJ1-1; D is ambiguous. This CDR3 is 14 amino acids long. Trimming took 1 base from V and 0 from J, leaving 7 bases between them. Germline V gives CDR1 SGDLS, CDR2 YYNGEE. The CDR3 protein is CASSVSRMNTEAFF. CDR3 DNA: TGTGCCAGCAGCGTATCGCGGATGAACACTGAAGCTTTCTTT.

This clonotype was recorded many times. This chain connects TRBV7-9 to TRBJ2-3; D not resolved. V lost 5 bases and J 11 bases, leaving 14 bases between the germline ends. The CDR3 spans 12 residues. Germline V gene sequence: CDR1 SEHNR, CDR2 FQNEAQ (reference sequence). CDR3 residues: CASSPQGSVQYF. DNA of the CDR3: TGTGCCAGCAGCCCGCAAGGAAGCGTGCAGTATTTT.

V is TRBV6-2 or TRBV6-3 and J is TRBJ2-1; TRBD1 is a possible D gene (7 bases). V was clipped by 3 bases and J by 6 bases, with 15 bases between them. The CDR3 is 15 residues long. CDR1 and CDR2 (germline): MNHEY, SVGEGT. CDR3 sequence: CASSYPRGAFNEQFF. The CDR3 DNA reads TGTGCCAGCAGTTATCCCAGGGGGGCATTCAATGAGCAGTTCTTC.

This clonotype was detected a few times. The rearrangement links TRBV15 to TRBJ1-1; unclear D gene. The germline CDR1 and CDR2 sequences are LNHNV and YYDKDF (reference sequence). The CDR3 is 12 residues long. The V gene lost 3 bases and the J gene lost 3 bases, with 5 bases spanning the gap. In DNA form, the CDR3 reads TGTGCCACCAGCAGCGGACACACTGAAGCTTTCTTT. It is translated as CATSSGHTEAFF.

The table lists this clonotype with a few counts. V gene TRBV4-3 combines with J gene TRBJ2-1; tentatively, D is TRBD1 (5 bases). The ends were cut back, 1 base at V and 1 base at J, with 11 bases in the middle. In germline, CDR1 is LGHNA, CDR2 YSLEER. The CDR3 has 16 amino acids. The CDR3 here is CASSQAEGASYNEQFF. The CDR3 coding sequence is TGCGCCAGCAGCCAAGCGGAAGGGGCTTCCTACAATGAGCAGTTCTTC.

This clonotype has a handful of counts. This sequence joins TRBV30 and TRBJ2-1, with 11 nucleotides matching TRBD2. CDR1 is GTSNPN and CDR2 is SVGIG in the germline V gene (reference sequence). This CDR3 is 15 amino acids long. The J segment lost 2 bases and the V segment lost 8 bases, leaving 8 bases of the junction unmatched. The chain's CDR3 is CAGASGGPTYNEQFF. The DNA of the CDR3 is TGTGCCGGGGCTAGCGGGGGGCCCACCTACAATGAGCAGTTCTTC.

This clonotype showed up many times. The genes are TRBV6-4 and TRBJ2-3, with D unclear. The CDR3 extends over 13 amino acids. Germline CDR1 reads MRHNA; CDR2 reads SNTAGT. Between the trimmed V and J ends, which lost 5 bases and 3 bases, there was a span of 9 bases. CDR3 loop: CASSQRDTDTQYF. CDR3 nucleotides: TGTGCCAGCAGTCAAAGGGATACAGATACGCAGTATTTT.

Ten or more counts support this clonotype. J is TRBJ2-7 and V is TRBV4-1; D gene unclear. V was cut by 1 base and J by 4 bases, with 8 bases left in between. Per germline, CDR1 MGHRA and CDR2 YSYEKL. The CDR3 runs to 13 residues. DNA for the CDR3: TGCGCCAGCAGCCAAGTAACTACGTACGAGCAGTACTTC. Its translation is CASSQVTTYEQYF.

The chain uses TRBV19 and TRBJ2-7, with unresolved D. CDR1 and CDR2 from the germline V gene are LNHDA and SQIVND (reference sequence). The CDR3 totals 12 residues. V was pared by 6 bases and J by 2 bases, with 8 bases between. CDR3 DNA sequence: TGTGCCAGTAGAGACGGACCCTACGAGCAGTACGTC. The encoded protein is CASRDGPYEQYV.

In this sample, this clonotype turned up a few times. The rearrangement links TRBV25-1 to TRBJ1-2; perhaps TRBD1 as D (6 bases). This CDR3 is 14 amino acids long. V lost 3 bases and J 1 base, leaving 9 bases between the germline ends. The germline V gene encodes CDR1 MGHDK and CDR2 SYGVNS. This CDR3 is CASSDSGVNYGYTF. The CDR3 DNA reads TGTGCCAGCAGTGACTCAGGGGTTAACTATGGCTACACCTTC.

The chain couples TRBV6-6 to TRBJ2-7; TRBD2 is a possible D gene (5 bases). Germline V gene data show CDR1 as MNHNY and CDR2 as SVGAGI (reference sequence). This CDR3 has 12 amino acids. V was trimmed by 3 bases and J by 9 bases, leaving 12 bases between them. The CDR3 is CASSYAGEGQYV. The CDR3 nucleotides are TGTGCCAGCAGTTATGCGGGTGAGGGGCAGTACGTC.

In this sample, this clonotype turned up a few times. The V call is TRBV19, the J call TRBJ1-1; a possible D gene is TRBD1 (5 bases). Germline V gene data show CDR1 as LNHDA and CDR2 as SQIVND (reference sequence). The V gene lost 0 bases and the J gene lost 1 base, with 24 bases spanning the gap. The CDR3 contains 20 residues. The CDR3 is CASSIDLLGPTYGGNTEAFF. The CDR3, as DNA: TGTGCCAGTAGTATAGATCTCCTGGGCCCTACCTATGGGGGGAACACTGAAGCTTTCTTT. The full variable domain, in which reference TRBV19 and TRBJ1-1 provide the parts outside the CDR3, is DGGITQSPKYLFRKEGQNVTLSCEQNLNHDAMYWYRQDPGQGLRLIYYSQIVNDFQKGDIAEGYSVSREKKESFPLTVTSAQKNPTAFYLCASSIDLLGPTYGGNTEAFFGQGTRLTVV.

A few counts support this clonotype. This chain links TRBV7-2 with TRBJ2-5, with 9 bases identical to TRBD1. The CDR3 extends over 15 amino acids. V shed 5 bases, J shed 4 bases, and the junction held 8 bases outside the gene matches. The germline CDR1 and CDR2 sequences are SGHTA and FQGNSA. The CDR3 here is CASSDTGGFRETQYF. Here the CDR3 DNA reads TGTGCCAGCAGCGACACAGGGGGCTTTCGAGAGACCCAGTACTTC.

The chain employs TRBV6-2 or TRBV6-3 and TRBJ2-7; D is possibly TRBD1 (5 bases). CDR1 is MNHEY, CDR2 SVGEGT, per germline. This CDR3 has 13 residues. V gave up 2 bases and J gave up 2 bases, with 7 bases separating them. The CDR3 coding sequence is TGTGCCAGCAGTTACCCAGGGACCTACGAGCAGTACGTC. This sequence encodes CASSYPGTYEQYV.

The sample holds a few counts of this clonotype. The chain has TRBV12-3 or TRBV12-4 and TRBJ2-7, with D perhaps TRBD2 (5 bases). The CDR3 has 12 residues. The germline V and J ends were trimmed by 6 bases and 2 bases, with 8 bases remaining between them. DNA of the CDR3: TGTGCCAGCAGCCCCGGGACCTACGAGCAGTACTTC. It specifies CASSPGTYEQYF.